These 23 T cell receptor beta chains were all obtained from the same sample, sequenced in a study of cytomegalovirus exposure and HLA in healthy donors. The table came from immunoSEQ multiplex PCR; TCRdb's copy has only in-frame clones and leaves some out. The sample has 66,000 or so clones, approximately 97% seen once. Sequencing input: PBMCs. These receptors originate from a woman between 18 and 29 years old in good health and CMV-seropositive.

The chain has TRBV27 and TRBJ2-3; TRBD2 is a possible D gene (6 bases). The germline V and J ends were trimmed by 4 bases and 1 base, with 18 bases remaining between them. Germline V gene lookup returns CDR1 MNHEY and CDR2 SMNVEV (reference sequence). The CDR3 is made up of 17 amino acids. The CDR3 loop reads CASSSIRGRRGTDTQYF. DNA of the CDR3: TGTGCCAGCAGTTCGATCAGAGGGCGGAGGGGCACAGATACGCAGTATTTT.

This chain joins TRBV29-1 and TRBJ2-1, with TRBD2 matching 9 bases. Germline V CDR1 and CDR2: SQVTM, ANQGSEA. With 2 bases clipped from V and 2 bases from J, the junction kept 7 bases outside the gene matches. The CDR3 spans 16 residues. The CDR3 reads CSVEPREGRTYNEQFF. DNA for the CDR3: TGCAGCGTTGAACCGCGGGAGGGCCGAACCTACAATGAGCAGTTCTTC.

The J gene is TRBJ1-4, the V gene TRBV11-2, with D unresolved. This CDR3 has 13 amino acids. Germline CDR1 and CDR2: SGHAT and FQNNGV. V was trimmed by 0 bases and J by 6 bases, leaving 5 bases between them. DNA for the CDR3: TGTGCCAGCAGCTTAGAACTTGATGAAAAACTGTTTTTT. It is translated as CASSLELDEKLFF. Full variable domain (missing parts from reference TRBV11-2 and TRBJ1-4): EAGVAQSPRYKIIEKRQSVAFWCNPISGHATLYWYQQILGQGPKLLIQFQNNGVVDDSQLPKDRFSAERLKGVDSTLKIQPAKLEDSAVYLCASSLELDEKLFFGSGTQLSVL.

This clone was detected only once. The V and J genes are TRBV10-3 and TRBJ1-1, with 8 nucleotides matching TRBD1. CDR3 length equals 14 residues. V shed 4 bases, J shed 5 bases, and the junction held 6 bases outside the gene matches. The germline CDR1 and CDR2 sequences are ENHRY and SYGVKD. CDR3 residues: CAISGRQGRTEAFF. In DNA form, the CDR3 reads TGTGCCATCAGTGGGAGACAGGGGAGGACTGAAGCTTTCTTT.

The chain couples TRBV10-2 to TRBJ2-7, with 7 nucleotides matching TRBD2. Germline loops: CDR1 WSHSY, CDR2 SAAADI. The CDR3 is 14 amino acids. The V and J ends lost 7 bases and 3 bases, in that order; junction bases with no gene match: 9. Here the CDR3 reads CASKKGGPVYEQYF. Here the CDR3 DNA reads TGCGCCAGCAAGAAGGGAGGGCCCGTCTACGAGCAGTACTTC.

This clone was seen once. The CDR3 protein is CASSEWRGRTDTQYF. CDR3 coding DNA: TGTGCCAGCAGTGAATGGCGGGGCCGCACAGATACGCAGTATTTT. This rearrangement joins TRBV2 to TRBJ2-3; tentative D call: TRBD2 (6 bases). The CDR3 spans 15 residues. The ends were cut back, 2 bases at V and 1 base at J, with 10 bases in the middle. Germline V gene sequence: CDR1 SNHLY, CDR2 FYNNEI.

This clone was counted a few times. Relative to the germline gene, one junction end is altered; a read error may explain this. The gene calls are TRBV30 and TRBJ2-3; the D gene is possibly TRBD2 (6 bases). Per germline, CDR1 GTSNPN and CDR2 SVGIG (reference sequence). The CDR3 length is 12 residues. The CDR3 here is CAWRAVTDTQYF. CDR3 DNA sequence: TGTGCTTGGAGGGCCGTCACAGATACGCAGTATTTT.

The chain couples TRBV2 to TRBJ2-7; D is perhaps TRBD2 (5 bases). From germline, CDR1 is SNHLY and CDR2 FYNNEI. The CDR3 extends over 11 amino acids. With 10 bases removed from V and 4 bases from J, the gap between germline ends came to 11 bases. The CDR3 DNA reads as TGTGCCATAGAGGGCACATACGAGCAGTACTTC. Protein: CAIEGTYEQYF.

A single count supports this clone. The junction shows a germline mismatch at one end, possibly a read error. The gene calls are TRBV30 and TRBJ2-2, with 7 bases that match TRBD2. Germline V lookup: CDR1 GTSNPN, CDR2 SVGIG (reference sequence). This CDR3 spans 11 amino acids. CDR3 bases: TGTGCCTGGAGTACAGACGCGGGAGCTGTTTTT. This translates into CAWSTDAGAVF.

The chain links TRBV11-2 to TRBJ2-7, with 7 nucleotides matching TRBD1. V shed 1 base and J 3 bases; nucleotides not matched to a gene: 9. The germline CDR1 and CDR2 sequences are SGHAT and FQNNGV. CDR3 length: 16 amino acids. CDR3 in DNA: TGTGCCAGCAGCTTAGCTGGGCTCCCAGGGGGCTACGAGCAGTACTTC. This codes for CASSLAGLPGGYEQYF.

The rearrangement joins TRBV19 to TRBJ2-6; D is possibly TRBD1 (7 bases). V gave up 3 bases and J gave up 5 bases, with 17 bases separating them. This CDR3 comprises 17 residues. The germline gives CDR1 LNHDA, CDR2 SQIVND (reference sequence). CDR3 DNA: TGTGCCAGTAGTATCCGGGCAGGGGGGATTAGGGCCAACGTCCTGACTTTC. Translation: CASSIRAGGIRANVLTF.

V and J are TRBV30 and TRBJ1-2; 8 bases align to TRBD1. The V gene end was trimmed by 3 bases and the J gene end by 4 bases; junction bases not matched to a gene: 7. The CDR3 runs 14 residues. Germline CDR1 reads GTSNPN; CDR2 reads SVGIG (reference sequence). The CDR3 spells CAWRSDRATYGYTF. The CDR3 nucleotides read TGTGCCTGGAGGTCGGACAGGGCCACCTATGGCTACACCTTC.

V and J are TRBV28 and TRBJ2-7, with D perhaps TRBD1 (6 bases). Trimming removed 4 bases at V and 0 bases at J, with 19 bases between. Germline loops: CDR1 MDHEN, CDR2 SYDVKM. The CDR3 covers 17 residues. CDR3 coding DNA: TGTGCCAGCAGTTCCTTGTACGGGACACCTCCCTCCTACGAGCAGTACTTC. This gives the protein CASSSLYGTPPSYEQYF. Filled out from reference TRBV28 and TRBJ2-7, the complete variable domain reads DVKVTQSSRYLVKRTGEKVFLECVQDMDHENMFWYRQDPGLGLRLIYFSYDVKMKEKGDIPEGYSVSREKKERFSLILESASTNQTSMYLCASSSLYGTPPSYEQYFGPGTRLTVT.

The chain couples TRBV19 to TRBJ1-1; TRBD1 is a possible D gene (6 bases). V gave up 3 bases and J gave up 4 bases, with 18 bases separating them. This CDR3 is 16 amino acids long. The germline V gene has CDR1 LNHDA and CDR2 SQIVND (reference sequence). CDR3 in amino acids: CASSIVGQGPGTEAFF. CDR3 nucleotides: TGTGCCAGTAGTATCGTTGGGCAGGGGCCGGGCACTGAAGCTTTCTTT. The variable domain in full, with the rest retrieved from reference TRBV19 and TRBJ1-1, is DGGITQSPKYLFRKEGQNVTLSCEQNLNHDAMYWYRQDPGQGLRLIYYSQIVNDFQKGDIAEGYSVSREKKESFPLTVTSAQKNPTAFYLCASSIVGQGPGTEAFFGQGTRLTVV.

The chain has TRBV30 and TRBJ1-4; 11 bases line up with TRBD1. Germline-derived CDR1 and CDR2 are GTSNPN and SVGIG (reference sequence). Trimming cost V 3 bases and J 8 bases; bases outside gene matches: 8. The CDR3 totals 15 residues. The CDR3 nucleotides read TGTGCCTGGAGCCGCTCCGGGACAGGGGGGGAAAAACTGTTTTTT. The encoded protein is CAWSRSGTGGEKLFF.

The rearrangement joins TRBV18 to TRBJ1-1, with 8 bases fitting TRBD1. In germline, CDR1 is KGHSH, CDR2 LQKENI. V lost 3 bases and J lost 9; bases outside the gene matches: 9. CDR3 length: 14 amino acids. For the CDR3, the DNA is TGTGCCAGCTCACCCTTTGACAGGGGAGAGAAAGCTTTCTTT. It translates to CASSPFDRGEKAFF.

The chain recombines TRBV7-9 with TRBJ2-3; TRBD2 aligns across 7 bases. The CDR3 runs 17 residues. V was pared by 2 bases and J by 4 bases, with 12 bases of the junction left unmatched. Germline CDR1 is SEHNR and CDR2 is FQNEAQ (reference sequence). The CDR3 loop reads CASSLLFRGRGPDTQYF. CDR3 coding DNA: TGTGCCAGCAGCTTATTGTTCCGCGGGAGAGGCCCAGATACGCAGTATTTT. The full variable domain, its missing parts supplied by reference TRBV7-9 and TRBJ2-3, is DTGVSQNPRHKITKRGQNVTFRCDPISEHNRLYWYRQTLGQGPEFLTYFQNEAQLEKSRLLSDRFSAERPKGSFSTLEIQRTEQGDSAMYLCASSLLFRGRGPDTQYFGPGTRLTVL.

The chain joins TRBV2 to TRBJ2-1, with D unclear. Germline CDR1 and CDR2: SNHLY and FYNNEI. V lost 4 bases and J 0 bases, leaving 10 bases between the germline ends. This CDR3 spans 15 amino acids. CDR3 in DNA: TGTGCCAGCAGTGGCGTCTTTCGCTCCTACAATGAGCAGTTCTTC. It codes for CASSGVFRSYNEQFF.

This sequence joins TRBV6-1 and TRBJ1-1; D is undetermined. CDR1 is MNHNS and CDR2 is SASEGT in the germline V gene. Trimming stripped 6 bases from V and 5 bases from J, with 13 bases between. This CDR3 spans 13 amino acids. DNA for the CDR3: TGTGCCAGCAGCCCCGGTCCCAAGACTGAAGCTTTCTTT. It translates to CASSPGPKTEAFF.

The V and J genes are TRBV15 and TRBJ2-1, with D possibly matching TRBD2 (5 bases). Germline V CDR1 and CDR2: LNHNV, YYDKDF (reference sequence). Trimming shortened V by 3 bases and J by 2 bases, and 8 bases separated the two germline ends. CDR3 size: 14 residues. The CDR3 DNA sequence: TGTGCCACCAGCAGTCGGGATACCTACAATGAGCAGTTCTTC. Translating gives CATSSRDTYNEQFF. The complete variable domain, with remaining parts taken from reference TRBV15 and TRBJ2-1, reads DAMVIQNPRYQVTQFGKPVTLSCSQTLNHNVMYWYQQKSSQAPKLLFHYYDKDFNNEADTPDNFQSRRPNTSFCFLDIRSPGLGDTAMYLCATSSRDTYNEQFFGPGTRLTVL.

This CDR3 is CASGVEGMANEKLFF. CDR3 nucleotides: TGTGCCAGCGGGGTAGAGGGTATGGCTAATGAAAAACTGTTTTTT. The chain has TRBV6-1 and TRBJ1-4, with unresolved D. V was shortened by 8 bases and J by 3 bases, with 16 bases between the two germline ends. The germline gives CDR1 MNHNS, CDR2 SASEGT. CDR3 length equals 15 residues.

The genes are TRBV2 and TRBJ1-2, with a possible D match to TRBD1 (5 bases). V lost 1 base, J lost 6 bases, and 6 bases lay in between. The germline V gene has CDR1 SNHLY and CDR2 FYNNEI. CDR3 size: 12 residues. The CDR3 DNA reads TGTGCCAGCAGTGAAGGGGGCGATGGCTACACCTTC. Its translation is CASSEGGDGYTF.

The V and J genes are TRBV5-4 and TRBJ2-7; D is unresolved. The CDR3 length is 15 residues. Trimming removed 1 base at V and 1 base at J, with 12 bases between. From germline, CDR1 is SGHNT and CDR2 YYREEE (reference sequence). The CDR3 coding sequence is TGTGCCAGCAGCTTGTCCCAGGAAATTTCCTACGAGCAGTACTTC. It is translated as CASSLSQEISYEQYF. Based on the CDR3 plus reference TRBV5-4 and TRBJ2-7, the full variable domain is ETGVTQSPTHLIKTRGQQVTLRCSSQSGHNTVSWYQQALGQGPQFIFQYYREEENGRGNFPPRFSGLQFPNYSSELNVNALELDDSALYLCASSLSQEISYEQYFGPGTRLTVT.